This T cell receptor (beta chain) was documented in a study of T cell responses to AZD1222 COVID-19 vaccine. This table comes from immunoSEQ multiplex PCR, and its TCRdb copy is limited to in-frame clones, with some not included. The sample holds 84,000 or so clones, more than 70% seen once. Overall study results and limits: Only five to seven individuals given AZD1222 were seropositive at baseline. With two AZD1222 doses given, Spike-specific TCR breadth and depth both rose.

Trimming stripped 1 base from V and 1 base from J, with 12 bases between. In germline, CDR1 is SGHKS, CDR2 YYEKEE (reference sequence). This CDR3 contains 16 residues. As concerns this clone: Its antigen remains unidentified.

This chain connects TRBV5-5 to TRBJ1-5; D might be TRBD1 (6 bases). This specimen was peripheral blood, taken on day 0 of AZD1222 vaccination. This receptor was obtained from an adult in good health. CDR3 sequence: CASSLQGILSNQPQHF. The CDR3 nucleotides are TGTGCCAGCAGCTTGCAGGGGATTTTGAGCAATCAGCCCCAGCATTTT. The whole variable domain, remainder taken from reference TRBV5-5 and TRBJ1-5, is DAGVTQSPTHLIKTRGQQVTLRCSPISGHKSVSWYQQVLGQGPQFIFQYYEKEERGRGNFPDRFSARQFPNYSSELNVNALLLGDSALYLCASSLQGILSNQPQHFGDGTRLSIL.